A single sample is the source of the 16 T cell receptor beta chains below, sequenced in a study of cytomegalovirus exposure and HLA in healthy donors. PCR primers comprised 60 Vbeta and 13 Jbeta primers. Generated by immunoSEQ multiplex PCR, the TCRdb table keeps only in-frame clones and is missing some. The sample yields 150,000 to 200,000 clones, around four fifths seen once. Sequencing was done on a sample of PBMCs. These receptors originate from a woman aged 25 to 39 in good health and CMV-seronegative.

The chain links TRBV28 to TRBJ1-2; 8 positions match TRBD1. This CDR3 contains 14 residues. With 3 bases clipped from V and 3 bases from J, the junction kept 3 bases outside the gene matches. Looked up from germline, CDR1 is MDHEN and CDR2 is SYDVKM. CDR3 coding DNA: TGTGCCAGCAGTTTCCCGGGACAGGACTATGGCTACACCTTC. Protein sequence: CASSFPGQDYGYTF.

This chain links TRBV11-2 with TRBJ2-1; 7 positions match TRBD1. CDR3 size: 15 residues. Germline lookup yields CDR1 SGHAT and CDR2 FQNNGV. Unmatched junction bases numbered 12, after V lost 6 bases and J lost 7 bases. The CDR3 DNA sequence: TGTGCCAGCAGTTTACGAGGACAGGCGGTAAATGAGCAGTTCTTC. This gives the protein CASSLRGQAVNEQFF.

This CDR3 is CASSPREGGRNTIYF. CDR3 sequence (DNA): TGTGCCAGCAGCCCTAGGGAGGGGGGTAGAAACACCATATATTTT. This chain joins TRBV7-4 and TRBJ1-3, with D possibly TRBD1 on 6 matching bases. CDR1 and CDR2 from the germline V gene are SGHVT and SQSDAQ. Trimming stripped 5 bases from V and 5 bases from J, with 16 bases between. The CDR3 sequence is 15 residues long.

This clone appeared a few times. The chain couples TRBV6-6 to TRBJ2-5; 9 bases match TRBD2. This CDR3 is 15 amino acids long. J was trimmed by 1 base and V by 6 bases; bases with no gene match: 6. The germline CDR1 and CDR2 sequences are MNHNY and SVGAGI (reference sequence). CDR3 coding DNA: TGTGCCAGCAGAGGACTAGCGAAAATCCAAGAGACCCAGTACTTC. It translates to CASRGLAKIQETQYF.

Of note for this clone: This sample includes further DNA sequences coding for the same CDR3. The chain links TRBV18 to TRBJ1-1; 8 positions agree with TRBD1. CDR1 and CDR2 from the germline V gene are KGHSH and LQKENI. J was trimmed by 2 bases and V by 2 bases; bases with no gene match: 1. The CDR3 has 14 residues. For the CDR3, the DNA is TGTGCCAGCTCACCAACAGGGGGAAACACTGAAGCTTTCTTT. The encoded protein is CASSPTGGNTEAFF. The variable domain in full, completed from reference TRBV18 and TRBJ1-1, reads NAGVMQNPRHLVRRRGQEARLRCSPMKGHSHVYWYRQLPEEGLKFMVYLQKENIIDESGMPKERFSAEFPKEGPSILRIQQVVRGDSAAYFCASSPTGGNTEAFFGQGTRLTVV.

The V and J genes are TRBV2 and TRBJ2-2; 9 bases match TRBD1. Germline-derived CDR1 and CDR2 are SNHLY and FYNNEI. With 6 bases clipped from V and 4 bases from J, the junction kept 6 bases outside the gene matches. This CDR3 has 15 residues. CDR3 protein: CASRDRGSGTGELFF. The CDR3 nucleotides read TGTGCCAGCAGGGACAGGGGTTCGGGCACCGGGGAGCTGTTTTTT.

V and J are TRBV2 and TRBJ2-5; the match to TRBD2 covers 13 bases. The CDR3 runs 15 residues. Germline CDR1 and CDR2: SNHLY and FYNNEI. Unmatched junction bases numbered 2, after V lost 5 bases and J lost 2 bases. CDR3 sequence (DNA): TGTGCCAGCAGTCGGACTAGCGGGGGTCAAGAGACCCAGTACTTC. This codes for CASSRTSGGQETQYF. The variable domain in full, completed from reference TRBV2 and TRBJ2-5, reads EPEVTQTPSHQVTQMGQEVILRCVPISNHLYFYWYRQILGQKVEFLVSFYNNEISEKSEIFDDQFSVERPDGSNFTLKIRSTKLEDSAMYFCASSRTSGGQETQYFGPGTRLLVL.

The V and J genes are TRBV5-6 and TRBJ1-1; possibly TRBD1 for D (5 bases). CDR3 length: 13 residues. CDR1 is SGHDT and CDR2 is YYEEEE in the germline V gene. V was cut by 2 bases and J by 10 bases, with 15 bases left in between. The CDR3 loop reads CASSFGLGVGAFF. The CDR3 DNA is TGTGCCAGCAGCTTCGGCCTAGGGGTAGGAGCTTTCTTT.

This chain links TRBV15 with TRBJ2-5; D is possibly TRBD2 (5 bases). The CDR3 has 15 amino acids. V was trimmed by 0 bases and J by 2 bases, leaving 10 bases between them. Germline lookup yields CDR1 LNHNV and CDR2 YYDKDF (reference sequence). This CDR3 reads CATSRDPRVQETQYF. Written as DNA, the CDR3 is TGTGCCACCAGCAGAGATCCGCGGGTACAAGAGACCCAGTACTTC.

The chain joins TRBV5-4 to TRBJ2-7, with 7 bases lining up with TRBD1. Germline V CDR1 and CDR2: SGHNT, YYREEE (reference sequence). The CDR3 consists of 14 residues. V shed 4 bases, J shed 4 bases, and the junction held 8 bases outside the gene matches. The CDR3, as DNA: TGTGCCAGCAGCCTAGGGGACAGCTTTTACGAGCAGTACTTC. Protein: CASSLGDSFYEQYF.

The chain carries TRBV5-1 and TRBJ2-6; D might be TRBD1 (5 bases). Germline V CDR1 and CDR2: SGHRS, YFSETQ. V was trimmed by 5 bases and J by 1 base, leaving 10 bases between them. The CDR3 loop spans 15 amino acids. CDR3 nucleotide sequence: TGCGCCAGCAGACCTCAGGGTTCTGGGGCCAACGTCCTGACTTTC. This sequence encodes CASRPQGSGANVLTF.

This clone was counted a single time. This chain connects TRBV5-4 to TRBJ1-6; no reliable D call. The CDR3 runs 14 residues. Trimming took off 1 base at V and 6 bases at J, with 8 bases between the two ends. Germline CDR1 reads SGHNT; CDR2 reads YYREEE (reference sequence). The CDR3 reads CASSLITFNSPLHF. The CDR3 DNA sequence: TGTGCCAGCAGCTTGATTACATTTAATTCACCCCTCCACTTT.

This clone appeared a few times. The genes are TRBV2 and TRBJ2-6, with D possibly matching TRBD1 (6 bases). The CDR3 is made up of 17 amino acids. In germline, CDR1 is SNHLY, CDR2 FYNNEI. Trimming stripped 5 bases from V and 2 bases from J, with 16 bases between. The CDR3 loop is CASSSSSGGPGANVLTF. Written as DNA, the CDR3 is TGTGCCAGCAGTAGCTCCAGTGGGGGCCCTGGGGCCAACGTCCTGACTTTC.

The chain joins TRBV5-5 to TRBJ1-1; no reliable D call. CDR1 is SGHKS, CDR2 YYEKEE, per germline (reference sequence). V was shortened by 0 bases and J by 3 bases, with 6 bases between the two germline ends. The CDR3 totals 13 residues. The CDR3 sequence is CASSLDGYTEAFF. DNA of the CDR3: TGTGCCAGCAGCTTGGACGGTTACACTGAAGCTTTCTTT.

This chain connects TRBV27 to TRBJ2-1, with a weak D call TRBD1 (6 bases). Trimming pared 4 bases from V and 12 bases from J, leaving 10 bases between. This CDR3 comprises 11 residues. Germline V lookup: CDR1 MNHEY, CDR2 SMNVEV (reference sequence). CDR3 protein: CASSYRAWQFF. CDR3 nucleotides: TGTGCCAGCAGTTACAGGGCCTGGCAGTTCTTC.

The rearrangement uses TRBV30 and TRBJ1-2; TRBD1 might be the D (5 bases). Germline V lookup: CDR1 GTSNPN, CDR2 SVGIG (reference sequence). Trimming took off 4 bases at V and 4 bases at J, with 13 bases between the two ends. This CDR3 comprises 13 residues. The CDR3 sequence is CAWTGTGPYGYTF. The CDR3 nucleotides are TGTGCCTGGACCGGAACAGGTCCCTATGGCTACACCTTC.